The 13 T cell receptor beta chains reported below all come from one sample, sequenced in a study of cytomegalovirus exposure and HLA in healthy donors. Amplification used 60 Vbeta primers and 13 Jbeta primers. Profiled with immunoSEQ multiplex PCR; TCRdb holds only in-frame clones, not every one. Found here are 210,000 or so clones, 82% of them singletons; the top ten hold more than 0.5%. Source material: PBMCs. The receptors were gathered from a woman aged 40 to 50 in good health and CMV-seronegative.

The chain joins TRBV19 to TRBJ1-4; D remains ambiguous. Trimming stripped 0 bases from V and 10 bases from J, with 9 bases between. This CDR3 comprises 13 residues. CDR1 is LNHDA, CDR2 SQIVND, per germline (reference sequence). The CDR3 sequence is CASSIDIAGKLFF. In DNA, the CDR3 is TGTGCCAGTAGTATAGATATAGCGGGAAAACTGTTTTTT.

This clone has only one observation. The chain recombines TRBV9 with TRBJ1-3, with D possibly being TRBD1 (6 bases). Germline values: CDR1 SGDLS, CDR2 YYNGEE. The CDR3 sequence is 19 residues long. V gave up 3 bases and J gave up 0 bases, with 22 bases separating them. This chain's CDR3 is CASSESRGGGHFSGNTIYF. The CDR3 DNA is TGTGCCAGCAGCGAATCGAGGGGAGGGGGACATTTCTCTGGAAACACCATATATTTT.

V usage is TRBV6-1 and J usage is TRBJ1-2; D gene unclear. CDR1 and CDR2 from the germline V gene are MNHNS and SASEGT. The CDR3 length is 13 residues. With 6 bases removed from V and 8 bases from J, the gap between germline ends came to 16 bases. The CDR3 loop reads CASRSGDPGGYTF. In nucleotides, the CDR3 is TGTGCCAGCAGATCCGGAGACCCTGGGGGCTACACCTTC.

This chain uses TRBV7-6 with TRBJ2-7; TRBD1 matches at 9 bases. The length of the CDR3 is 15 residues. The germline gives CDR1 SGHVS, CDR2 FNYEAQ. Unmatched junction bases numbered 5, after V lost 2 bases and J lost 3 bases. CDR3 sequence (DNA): TGTGCCAGCAGCTTATCAGGGACAGGGCGCTACGAGCAGTACTTC. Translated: CASSLSGTGRYEQYF. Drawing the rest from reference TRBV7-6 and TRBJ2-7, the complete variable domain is GAGVSQSPRYKVTKRGQDVALRCDPISGHVSLYWYRQALGQGPEFLTYFNYEAQQDKSGLPNDRFSAERPEGSISTLTIQRTEQRDSAMYRCASSLSGTGRYEQYFGPGTRLTVT.

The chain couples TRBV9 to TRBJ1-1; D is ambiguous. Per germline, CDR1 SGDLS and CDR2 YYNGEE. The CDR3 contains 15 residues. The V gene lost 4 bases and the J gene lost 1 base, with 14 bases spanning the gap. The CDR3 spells CASSQFDGENTEAFF. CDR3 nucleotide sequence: TGTGCCAGCAGCCAATTCGACGGGGAGAACACTGAAGCTTTCTTT. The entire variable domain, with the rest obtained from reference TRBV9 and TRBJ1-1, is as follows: DSGVTQTPKHLITATGQRVTLRCSPRSGDLSVYWYQQSLDQGLQFLIQYYNGEERAKGNILERFSAQQFPDLHSELNLSSLELGDSALYFCASSQFDGENTEAFFGQGTRLTVV.

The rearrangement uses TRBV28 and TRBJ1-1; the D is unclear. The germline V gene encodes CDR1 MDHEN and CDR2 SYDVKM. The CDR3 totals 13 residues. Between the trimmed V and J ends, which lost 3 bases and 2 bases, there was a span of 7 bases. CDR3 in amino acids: CASSFIPNTEAFF. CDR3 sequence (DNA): TGTGCCAGCAGTTTTATTCCCAACACTGAAGCTTTCTTT. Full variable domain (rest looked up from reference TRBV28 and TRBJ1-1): DVKVTQSSRYLVKRTGEKVFLECVQDMDHENMFWYRQDPGLGLRLIYFSYDVKMKEKGDIPEGYSVSREKKERFSLILESASTNQTSMYLCASSFIPNTEAFFGQGTRLTVV.

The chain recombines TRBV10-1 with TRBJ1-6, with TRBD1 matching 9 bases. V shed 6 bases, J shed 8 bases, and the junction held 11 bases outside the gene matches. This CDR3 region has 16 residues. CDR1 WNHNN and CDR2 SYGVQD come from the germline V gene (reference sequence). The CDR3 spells CASSDTTTGGYSPLHF. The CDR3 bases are TGCGCCAGCAGCGACACTACGACAGGGGGGTATTCACCCCTCCACTTT.

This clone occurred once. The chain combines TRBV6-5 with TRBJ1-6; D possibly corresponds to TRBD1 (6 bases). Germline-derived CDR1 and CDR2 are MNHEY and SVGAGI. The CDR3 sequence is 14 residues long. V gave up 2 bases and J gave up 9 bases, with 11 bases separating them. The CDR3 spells CASSYEQGSSPLHF. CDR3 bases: TGTGCCAGCAGTTACGAGCAGGGGAGTTCACCCCTCCACTTT.

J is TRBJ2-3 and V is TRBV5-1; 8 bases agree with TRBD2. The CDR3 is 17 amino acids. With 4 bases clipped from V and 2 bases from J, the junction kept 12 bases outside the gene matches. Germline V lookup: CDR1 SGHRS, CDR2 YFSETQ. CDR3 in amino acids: CASSRAAVAGPTDTQYF. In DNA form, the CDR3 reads TGCGCCAGCAGCCGGGCAGCGGTAGCGGGGCCCACAGATACGCAGTATTTT.

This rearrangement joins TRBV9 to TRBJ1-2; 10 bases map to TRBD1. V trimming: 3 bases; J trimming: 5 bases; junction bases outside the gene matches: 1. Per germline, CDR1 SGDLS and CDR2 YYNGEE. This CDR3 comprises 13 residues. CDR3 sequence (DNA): TGTGCCAGCAGCGGGGGACAGGGGTATGGCTACACCTTC. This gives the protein CASSGGQGYGYTF.

The chain's CDR3 is CASSLESGGGGTDTQYF. DNA of the CDR3: TGTGCCAGCAGCTTGGAATCCGGGGGGGGTGGCACAGATACGCAGTATTTT. The chain employs TRBV5-4 and TRBJ2-3; 8 nucleotides agree with TRBD2. The germline V gene encodes CDR1 SGHNT and CDR2 YYREEE (reference sequence). Trimming at V came to 0 bases and at J to 1 base, leaving 7 bases not matched to a gene. There are 17 residues in the CDR3.

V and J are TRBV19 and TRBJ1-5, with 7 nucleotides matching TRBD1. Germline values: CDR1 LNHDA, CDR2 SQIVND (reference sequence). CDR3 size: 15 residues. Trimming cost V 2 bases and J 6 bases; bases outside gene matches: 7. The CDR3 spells CASSIQGDLLQPQHF. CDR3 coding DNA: TGTGCCAGTAGTATACAGGGGGATCTACTTCAGCCCCAGCATTTT.

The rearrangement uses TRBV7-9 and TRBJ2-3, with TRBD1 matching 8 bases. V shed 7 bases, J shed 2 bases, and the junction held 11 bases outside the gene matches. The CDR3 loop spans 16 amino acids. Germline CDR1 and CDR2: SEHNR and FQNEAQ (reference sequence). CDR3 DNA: TGTGCCAGCAAACACCACGGGACAGGAACCACAGATACGCAGTATTTT. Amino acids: CASKHHGTGTTDTQYF.